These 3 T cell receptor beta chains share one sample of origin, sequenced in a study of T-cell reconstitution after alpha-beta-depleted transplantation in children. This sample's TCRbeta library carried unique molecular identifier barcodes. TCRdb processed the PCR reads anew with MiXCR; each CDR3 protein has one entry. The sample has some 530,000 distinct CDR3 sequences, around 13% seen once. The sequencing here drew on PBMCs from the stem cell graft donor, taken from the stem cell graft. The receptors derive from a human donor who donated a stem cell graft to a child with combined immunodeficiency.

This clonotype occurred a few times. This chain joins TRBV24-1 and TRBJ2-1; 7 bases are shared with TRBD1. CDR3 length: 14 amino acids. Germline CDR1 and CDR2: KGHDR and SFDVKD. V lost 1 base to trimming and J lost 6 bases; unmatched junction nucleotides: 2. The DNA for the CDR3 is TGTGCCACCAGTGATTTTGACAGGGCCAATGAGCAGTTCTTC. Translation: CATSDFDRANEQFF.

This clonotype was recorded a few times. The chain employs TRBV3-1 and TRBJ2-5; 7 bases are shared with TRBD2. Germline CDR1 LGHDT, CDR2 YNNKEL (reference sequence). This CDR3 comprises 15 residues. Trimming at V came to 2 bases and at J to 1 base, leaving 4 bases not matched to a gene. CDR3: CASSQTGGFQETQYF. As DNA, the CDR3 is TGTGCCAGCAGCCAAACCGGGGGGTTCCAAGAGACCCAGTACTTC.

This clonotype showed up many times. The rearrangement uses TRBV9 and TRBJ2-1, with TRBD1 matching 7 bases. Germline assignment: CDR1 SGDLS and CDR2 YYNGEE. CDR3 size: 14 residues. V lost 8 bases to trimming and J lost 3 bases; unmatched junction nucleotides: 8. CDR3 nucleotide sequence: TGTGCCAGTACGCCGGGACAGCTCTACAATGAGCAGTTCTTC. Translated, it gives CASTPGQLYNEQFF.